The next 27 T cell receptor beta chains were all read from a single sample in a study of blood T cell repertoires in COVID-19. The method was immunoSEQ multiplex PCR; TCRdb's version includes in-frame clones alone and lacks a portion of them. In the table there are about 280,000 clones, 88% of which are singletons. Material for sequencing was PBMCs or T cells enriched from blood (not recorded which). The receptors here all came from a woman aged 55-70 years in a cohort exposed to, infected with or recovered from COVID-19 (not recorded which).

The chain uses TRBV7-2 and TRBJ2-1; D call uncertain. The CDR3 sequence is 17 residues long. V was shortened by 0 bases and J by 5 bases, with 17 bases between the two germline ends. From germline, CDR1 is SGHTA and CDR2 FQGNSA. CDR3 DNA: TGTGCCAGCAGCTTAGCCTCCGCCCAATGGCCCCACAATGAGCAGTTCTTC. Translation gives CASSLASAQWPHNEQFF.

The chain uses TRBV5-1 and TRBJ2-3, with D possibly being TRBD2 (5 bases). Germline V lookup: CDR1 SGHRS, CDR2 YFSETQ. Trimming cost V 7 bases and J 4 bases, with 16 bases left between them. CDR3 length: 14 amino acids. CDR3 coding DNA: TGCGCCAGCTCGACTACTCCAGCACCAGATACGCAGTATTTT. This codes for CASSTTPAPDTQYF.

The chain links TRBV5-6 to TRBJ2-7, with D tentatively TRBD2 (7 bases). The CDR3 extends over 16 amino acids. CDR1 SGHDT and CDR2 YYEEEE come from the germline V gene. Trimming shortened V by 4 bases and J by 2 bases, and 19 bases separated the two germline ends. The CDR3 protein is CASSPQLEGGPYEQYF. CDR3 in DNA: TGTGCCAGCAGCCCCCAACTAGAGGGGGGGCCCTACGAGCAGTACTTC. Variable domain in full (rest from reference TRBV5-6 and TRBJ2-7): DAGVTQSPTHLIKTRGQQVTLRCSPKSGHDTVSWYQQALGQGPQFIFQYYEEEERQRGNFPDRFSGHQFPNYSSELNVNALLLGDSALYLCASSPQLEGGPYEQYFGPGTRLTVT.

V usage is TRBV14 and J usage is TRBJ2-1; 14 bases match TRBD2. The CDR3 is 17 residues long. The germline CDR1 and CDR2 sequences are SGHDN and FVKESK. Trimming removed 3 bases from V and 10 bases from J; junction bases left unmatched: 11. The CDR3 here is CASSHPPGTSGGREQFF. The CDR3 DNA follows: TGTGCCAGCAGCCATCCCCCCGGGACTAGCGGGGGTAGGGAGCAGTTCTTC.

The chain couples TRBV3-1 (or the pseudogene TRBV3-2) to TRBJ1-6; 8 bases agree with TRBD1. CDR3 length: 15 residues. CDR1 is LGHDT, CDR2 YNNKEL, per germline (reference sequence). Trimming cost V 6 bases and J 8 bases; bases outside gene matches: 9. CDR3 in DNA: TGTGCCAGCAGTCCCACTGGACAGGGTTATTCACCCCTCCACTTT. Its translation is CASSPTGQGYSPLHF.

In its sample, this clone was seen once. This sequence joins TRBV28 and TRBJ1-2, with D hard to call. Germline V gives CDR1 MDHEN, CDR2 SYDVKM. V lost 5 bases, J lost 5 bases, and 18 bases lay in between. The CDR3 consists of 15 residues. CDR3 nucleotide sequence: TGTGCCAGCAGTCCACTCAAAGGGAGAGGTTATGGCTACACCTTC. Its translation is CASSPLKGRGYGYTF.

The CDR3: CASSLISGQLSGNTIYF. For the CDR3, the DNA is TGTGCCAGCAGCTTAATCTCAGGGCAGCTCTCTGGAAACACCATATATTTT. This chain links TRBV7-6 with TRBJ1-3; perhaps TRBD1 as D (5 bases). Trimming pared 2 bases from V and 0 bases from J, leaving 14 bases between. The germline CDR1 and CDR2 sequences are SGHVS and FNYEAQ. The CDR3 length is 17 residues.

The chain uses TRBV2 and TRBJ2-1; 7 bases are shared with TRBD2. Germline V gene lookup returns CDR1 SNHLY and CDR2 FYNNEI. CDR3 length equals 13 residues. V was pared by 1 base and J by 8 bases, with 2 bases of the junction left unmatched. The CDR3 protein is CASSEEAGDEQFF. The CDR3 DNA follows: TGTGCCAGCAGTGAAGAGGCGGGGGATGAGCAGTTCTTC. Using reference TRBV2 and TRBJ2-1 for the parts outside the CDR3, the full variable domain is EPEVTQTPSHQVTQMGQEVILRCVPISNHLYFYWYRQILGQKVEFLVSFYNNEISEKSEIFDDQFSVERPDGSNFTLKIRSTKLEDSAMYFCASSEEAGDEQFFGPGTRLTVL.

The V and J genes are TRBV7-3 and TRBJ2-1; 13 bases agree with TRBD2. Germline CDR1 reads SGHTA; CDR2 reads FQGTGA. V shed 6 bases and J 8 bases; nucleotides not matched to a gene: 7. CDR3 length: 15 residues. The DNA for the CDR3 is TGTGCCAGCAGTGGGGGGACTAGCGGGAACTATGAGCAGTTCTTC. Its translation: CASSGGTSGNYEQFF.

The V and J genes are TRBV4-2 and TRBJ2-2; weak D call: TRBD2 (5 bases). V gave up 0 bases and J gave up 5 bases, with 10 bases separating them. Germline V gene sequence: CDR1 LGHNA, CDR2 YNFKEQ. The CDR3 totals 15 residues. DNA of the CDR3: TGTGCCAGCAGCCAAGAGCTAGCTGGGACCGGGGAGCTGTTTTTT. Translating gives CASSQELAGTGELFF.

V is TRBV3-1 (or the pseudogene TRBV3-2) and J is TRBJ2-5, with TRBD2 matching over 9 bases. The length of the CDR3 is 16 residues. Per the germline V gene, CDR1 is LGHDT and CDR2 is YNNKEL (reference sequence). J gave up 5 bases and V 1 base, and 8 bases lay outside the gene matches. CDR3 sequence (DNA): TGTGCCAGCAGCCAAGCGGCTAGCGGGAACCGGGAGACCCAGTACTTC. It encodes CASSQAASGNRETQYF.

This chain uses TRBV18 with TRBJ2-2; TRBD2 might be the D (6 bases). The CDR3 consists of 16 residues. Trimming pared 6 bases from V and 0 bases from J, leaving 14 bases between. Per the germline V gene, CDR1 is KGHSH and CDR2 is LQKENI. CDR3 nucleotides: TGTGCCAGCTCGTCTCCGGGACTGACGAACACCGGGGAGCTGTTTTTT. It translates to CASSSPGLTNTGELFF.

The CDR3 protein is CATSSTGREGYTF. DNA for the CDR3: TGTGCCACCAGTTCAACAGGGCGGGAGGGCTACACCTTC. J is TRBJ1-2 and V is TRBV24-1, with TRBD1 as a possible D gene (6 bases). V lost 6 bases and J lost 8, with 15 bases in between. The CDR3 totals 13 residues. Per the germline V gene, CDR1 is KGHDR and CDR2 is SFDVKD.

The rearrangement uses TRBV5-1 and TRBJ2-3; TRBD1 might be the D (5 bases). This CDR3 comprises 16 residues. The germline V and J ends were trimmed by 3 bases and 1 base, with 15 bases remaining between them. Germline CDR1 is SGHRS and CDR2 is YFSETQ. This CDR3 is CASSSRTFQGTDTQYF. For the CDR3, the DNA is TGCGCCAGCAGCTCAAGGACATTTCAGGGCACAGATACGCAGTATTTT.

The chain joins TRBV5-1 to TRBJ2-5; the match to TRBD1 covers 8 bases. The CDR3 contains 14 residues. The germline V gene encodes CDR1 SGHRS and CDR2 YFSETQ. V lost 4 bases and J lost 5; bases outside the gene matches: 7. CDR3 bases: TGCGCCAGCAGCCCGGGACAGGTATGGGAGACCCAGTACTTC. Its translation: CASSPGQVWETQYF.

The chain uses TRBV6-5 and TRBJ2-3, with 11 positions matching TRBD1. After removal of 6 bases from V and 4 bases from J, the junction contained 6 bases not matched to a gene. The CDR3 spans 15 residues. Germline CDR1 reads MNHEY; CDR2 reads SVGAGI. The DNA for the CDR3 is TGTGCCAGCAGCACCGGGACAGGGGGAGCAGATACGCAGTATTTT. Its translation: CASSTGTGGADTQYF.

V usage is TRBV28 and J usage is TRBJ1-1; possible D gene TRBD1, 5 bases. V was shortened by 3 bases and J by 1 base, with 12 bases between the two germline ends. This CDR3 is 15 amino acids long. In germline, CDR1 is MDHEN, CDR2 SYDVKM. CDR3 DNA sequence: TGTGCCAGCAGTTTTTCTGGGGGGACGAACACTGAAGCTTTCTTT. It translates to CASSFSGGTNTEAFF.

V gene TRBV19 combines with J gene TRBJ2-1; perhaps TRBD2 as D (6 bases). The CDR3 consists of 19 residues. Germline CDR1 is LNHDA and CDR2 is SQIVND (reference sequence). The V gene lost 6 bases and the J gene lost 0 bases, with 24 bases spanning the gap. CDR3 DNA sequence: TGTGCCAGTAGCCCGTCCGGGACTTCCGACGTTAGCTCCTACAATGAGCAGTTCTTC. This translates into CASSPSGTSDVSSYNEQFF.

This chain connects TRBV9 to TRBJ1-3; D is possibly TRBD1 (5 bases). V was trimmed by 0 bases and J by 0 bases, leaving 10 bases between them. Germline CDR1 SGDLS, CDR2 YYNGEE. This CDR3 has 16 amino acids. The CDR3 DNA is TGTGCCAGCAGCGTAGGACAGTTCAGCTCTGGAAACACCATATATTTT. Protein product: CASSVGQFSSGNTIYF. The full variable domain, with the rest looked up from reference TRBV9 and TRBJ1-3, is DSGVTQTPKHLITATGQRVTLRCSPRSGDLSVYWYQQSLDQGLQFLIQYYNGEERAKGNILERFSAQQFPDLHSELNLSSLELGDSALYFCASSVGQFSSGNTIYFGEGSWLTVV.

The chain combines TRBV13 with TRBJ2-3, with TRBD1 matching 7 bases. Germline V gene sequence: CDR1 PRHDT, CDR2 FYEKMQ (reference sequence). V lost 5 bases and J lost 0; bases outside the gene matches: 8. The CDR3 consists of 16 residues. The CDR3 DNA follows: TGTGCCAGCAGCGTCAAGACAGGGCGGAGCACAGATACGCAGTATTTT. Encoded protein: CASSVKTGRSTDTQYF.

The table lists this clone with a few counts. This chain joins TRBV2 and TRBJ2-7, with D maybe TRBD2 (6 bases). The CDR3 is 16 amino acids. Trimming took off 1 base at V and 0 bases at J, with 13 bases between the two ends. The germline V gene encodes CDR1 SNHLY and CDR2 FYNNEI. DNA of the CDR3: TGTGCCAGCAGTGAAGACTCGGGGAGGAGCTCCTACGAGCAGTACTTC. It translates to CASSEDSGRSSYEQYF.

The gene calls are TRBV5-1 and TRBJ1-1; TRBD1 aligns across 9 bases. Germline V gene lookup returns CDR1 SGHRS and CDR2 YFSETQ. This CDR3 is 14 amino acids long. With V trimmed by 4 bases and J by 10 bases, 11 bases remained unmatched. The CDR3 sequence: CASSLLRTGVGAFF. The CDR3 region has the DNA TGCGCCAGCAGCCTACTTCGGACAGGGGTTGGAGCTTTCTTT.

J is TRBJ2-2 and V is TRBV30, with 7 bases fitting TRBD2. The CDR3 sequence is 13 residues long. V dropped 5 bases and J dropped 0; count of bases not matched to a gene: 0. CDR1 is GTSNPN, CDR2 SVGIG, per germline (reference sequence). DNA of the CDR3: TGTGCCTGGGGACTAGCGAACACCGGGGAGCTGTTTTTT. Translating it yields CAWGLANTGELFF.

Comment on this clone: Different DNA sequences within this sample yield the same CDR3. V and J are TRBV7-9 and TRBJ2-3; D is unclear. Per germline, CDR1 SEHNR and CDR2 FQNEAQ (reference sequence). The CDR3 contains 12 residues. V was pared by 3 bases and J by 4 bases, with 5 bases between. CDR3 sequence reads: CASSLSSDTQYF. The DNA of the CDR3 is TGTGCCAGCAGCTTGAGCTCAGATACGCAGTATTTT.

This clone was detected many times. The chain carries TRBV19 and TRBJ2-7; 7 positions agree with TRBD1. The CDR3 has 15 residues. The V gene end was trimmed by 5 bases and the J gene end by 0 bases; junction bases not matched to a gene: 7. Germline CDR1 and CDR2: LNHDA and SQIVND (reference sequence). The CDR3 DNA follows: TGTGCCAGTAGTTCGGGAACAGGGGCCTCCTACGAGCAGTACTTC. It specifies CASSSGTGASYEQYF. The full variable domain, completed using reference TRBV19 and TRBJ2-7, is DGGITQSPKYLFRKEGQNVTLSCEQNLNHDAMYWYRQDPGQGLRLIYYSQIVNDFQKGDIAEGYSVSREKKESFPLTVTSAQKNPTAFYLCASSSGTGASYEQYFGPGTRLTVT.

This clone showed up just once. The rearrangement joins TRBV19 to TRBJ1-5, with D hard to call. The ends were cut back, 7 bases at V and 1 base at J, with 8 bases in the middle. The germline V gene has CDR1 LNHDA and CDR2 SQIVND (reference sequence). The CDR3 loop spans 13 amino acids. The DNA of the CDR3 is TGTGCCAGTACCCACACAAGCAATCAGCCCCAGCATTTT. Translating gives CASTHTSNQPQHF.

The rearrangement joins TRBV5-1 to TRBJ2-1; weak D call: TRBD2 (6 bases). This CDR3 has 14 amino acids. Germline-derived CDR1 and CDR2 are SGHRS and YFSETQ. Trimming removed 8 bases from V and 7 bases from J, with 19 bases in between. CDR3 amino acids: CASRGRSRGNEQFF. The CDR3 DNA sequence: TGCGCCAGTCGAGGGAGGTCACGGGGGAATGAGCAGTTCTTC.